The source of this T cell receptor beta chain is a study of blood T cell repertoires in COVID-19. Libraries were prepared by immunoSEQ multiplex PCR; TCRdb keeps only in-frame clonotypes and omits some of them. Of roughly 330,000 clones listed, 80% to 90% are singletons. The CDR3 spans 14 residues. Germline V gene lookup returns CDR1 LGHNA and CDR2 YNFKEQ. V was clipped by 4 bases and J by 4 bases, with 8 bases between them. The V and J genes are TRBV4-2 and TRBJ2-6; D unresolved. The clonotype comes from a woman between 25 and 40 years old who had recovered from COVID-19. Sequencing used PBMCs or T cells enriched from blood (not recorded which). The CDR3 DNA is TGTGCCAGCAGCCTCTTTAGCGGGGCCAACGTCCTGACTTTC. Translation gives CASSLFSGANVLTF.